The rows below give T cell receptor beta chains drawn from one sample of a study of beta chain features in type 1 diabetes. This table comes from immunoSEQ multiplex PCR, and its TCRdb copy is limited to in-frame clones, with some not included. The data show 970,000 or so clones, roughly a sixth seen once. The sample taken for sequencing was naive CD4+ T cells from blood. These TCRs come from a woman aged 18-35 years in good health. Both conserved end residues are part of each CDR3. A D gene is named only where the DNA matches it firmly. The size field is filled for only some rows; it gives once, few, many or a size class.

cdr3_nt,cdr3_aa,v_call,d_call,cdr3_length,j_call,clone_size
TGTGCCAGCAGCTCCCGTGGTGGGGGCGAAAAACTGTTTTTT,CASSSRGGGEKLFF,TRBV5-4,NA,14,TRBJ1-4,few
TGTGCCAGTAGTAGGTCTAGCGGGAGTGTCTACAATGAGCAGTTCTTC,CASSRSSGSVYNEQFF,TRBV19,TRBD2,16,TRBJ2-1,NA
TGTGCCAGCAAAGCCCTCAGCTTTGAGCAGTTCTTC,CASKALSFEQFF,TRBV2,NA,12,TRBJ2-1,NA
TGTGCCAGCAGCTTGGAGCCGTCGATCACTGAAGCTTTCTTT,CASSLEPSITEAFF,TRBV7-9,NA,14,TRBJ1-1,NA
TGTGCCAGCAGTTACCACGGGACAGCCTTCGAGCAGTACTTC,CASSYHGTAFEQYF,TRBV6-5,TRBD1,14,TRBJ2-7,NA
TGTGCCAGCAGCTCAGGACTCACTCCGAACACCGGGGAGCTGTTTTTT,CASSSGLTPNTGELFF,TRBV4-2,NA,16,TRBJ2-2,few
TGTGCCAGCAGCTCGACAGGGTACGGCTACACCTTC,CASSSTGYGYTF,TRBV5-4,TRBD1,12,TRBJ1-2,NA
TGTGCCATCAGTGCACGGAAAGACACAGATACGCAGTATTTT,CAISARKDTDTQYF,TRBV10-3,NA,14,TRBJ2-3,few
TGTGCCAGCAAGGGTTGGGCCGATGAGCAGTTCTTC,CASKGWADEQFF,TRBV2,NA,12,TRBJ2-1,NA
TGTGCCAGCAGTTTGTCGGGCAGGCAACGGAATAACTATGGCTACACCTTC,CASSLSGRQRNNYGYTF,TRBV28,NA,17,TRBJ1-2,once
TGTGCCAGCAGGGATTATACAGGGTTTACTGAAGCTTTCTTT,CASRDYTGFTEAFF,TRBV6-5,NA,14,TRBJ1-1,NA
TGCGCCAGCAGCCCTAGGGCGGGAGGGGGACCGGCTAGCACAGATACGCAGTATTTT,CASSPRAGGGPASTDTQYF,TRBV4-3,TRBD2,19,TRBJ2-3,few
TGTGCCAGCAGTTACTTCCCTTTAGAGGGGAACACTGAAGCTTTCTTT,CASSYFPLEGNTEAFF,TRBV6-5,NA,16,TRBJ1-1,few
TGTGCCAGCAGCGTAGCGGGAGGGCGCACAGATACGCAGTATTTT,CASSVAGGRTDTQYF,TRBV9,TRBD2,15,TRBJ2-3,few
TGTGCCAGCAGCTTGGGTCGTTTCGGTATCTACGAGCAGTACTTC,CASSLGRFGIYEQYF,TRBV5-4,NA,15,TRBJ2-7,few
TGTGCCAGCAGCTTAGGTAGCGGTTTAGCCAAAAACATTCAGTACTTC,CASSLGSGLAKNIQYF,TRBV7-2,NA,16,TRBJ2-4,few
TGTGCCAGCAGTGAAGAGTACAGGGTCAGCGAGCAGTACTTC,CASSEEYRVSEQYF,TRBV2,NA,14,TRBJ2-7,few
TGTGCCAGCAGCTTATTCTCACAGGTCGTCACTGAAGCTTTCTTT,CASSLFSQVVTEAFF,TRBV11-2,NA,15,TRBJ1-1,NA
TGTGCCAGCAACCGGAACTCCTACGAGCAGTACTTC,CASNRNSYEQYF,TRBV7-9,NA,12,TRBJ2-7,NA
TGTGCCAGCAGTTTTCCTTCGGACAGGACGAATTACAATGAGCAGTTCTTC,CASSFPSDRTNYNEQFF,TRBV28,TRBD1,17,TRBJ2-1,NA
TGTGCCAGCACCAAAGGGGGAGGGGGAGAGACCCAGTACTTC,CASTKGGGGETQYF,TRBV6-6,NA,14,TRBJ2-5,few
TGTGCCAGCAGTTACTCGGGCAGGGGGGTAGAGACCCAGTACTTC,CASSYSGRGVETQYF,TRBV6-5,NA,15,TRBJ2-5,NA
TGTGCCAGCAGCCAAGGGGGGGCGGAGACATACAATGAGCAGTTCTTC,CASSQGGAETYNEQFF,TRBV4-2,NA,16,TRBJ2-1,few
TGTGCCAGCAGTCCCACAACGGGGCTTTACGAGCAGTACTTC,CASSPTTGLYEQYF,TRBV27,NA,14,TRBJ2-7,few
TGTGCCAGCAGCCGGCAGGGCGTCGTATCGGGCTTAAGCACCGGGGAGCTGTTTTTT,CASSRQGVVSGLSTGELFF,TRBV7-9,NA,19,TRBJ2-2,NA
TGTGTCGGGCGACAGGGAGGCACTGAAGCTTTCTTT,CVGRQGGTEAFF,TRBV7-2,TRBD1,12,TRBJ1-1,few
TGTGCCTGGAGTGACGGAACTAGGGGACAGGGAGTCCCTGGGGCCAACGTCCTGACTTTC,CAWSDGTRGQGVPGANVLTF,TRBV30,TRBD1,20,TRBJ2-6,once
TGTGCCAGCACCTCGAAGTGGGGGTTGCGTGGCTACACCTTC,CASTSKWGLRGYTF,TRBV5-6,NA,14,TRBJ1-2,few
TGTGCCAGCAGGGGTCCCCGGGCTAATGAGCAGTTCTTC,CASRGPRANEQFF,TRBV6-6,NA,13,TRBJ2-1,few